These 29 T cell receptor beta chains originate from one sample sequenced in a study of identical twins. TCRdb reprocessed the 5' RACE reads via MiXCR and lists one record per CDR3 protein. The sample carries nearly 650,000 distinct CDR3 sequences, 7% to 7.5% recorded once. The same specimen was also included in a second study, on yellow fever vaccine responses in identical twins.

The source material was PBMCs. The receptors stem from a woman younger than 30 in good health.

This clonotype was recorded many times. The chain employs TRBV5-1 and TRBJ2-7; D unclear. CDR1 and CDR2 from the germline V gene are SGHRS and YFSETQ. CDR3 length equals 13 residues. V shed 0 bases and J shed 4 bases, with 8 bases lying between them. The CDR3 DNA reads TGCGCCAGCAGCTTGGTAAGGCAGTACGAGCAGTACTTC. Protein sequence: CASSLVRQYEQYF.

This clonotype was recorded a few times. The chain has TRBV7-4 and TRBJ2-7, with 9 positions matching TRBD2. CDR3 size: 15 residues. Germline V gene data show CDR1 as SGHVT and CDR2 as SQSDAQ. The V and J ends lost 1 base and 4 bases, in that order; junction bases with no gene match: 5. Here the CDR3 reads CASSLGSGGKYEQYV. CDR3 nucleotides: TGTGCCAGCAGCTTAGGTAGCGGGGGAAAATACGAGCAGTACGTC.

This clonotype was seen a handful of times. The V and J genes are TRBV7-3 and TRBJ2-1; 9 nucleotides line up with TRBD2. Germline assignment: CDR1 SGHTA and CDR2 FQGTGA. After removal of 5 bases from V and 7 bases from J, the junction contained 6 bases not matched to a gene. The length of the CDR3 is 14 residues. DNA for the CDR3: TGTGCCAGCAGCCCCGGACTAGCGTTTAATGAGCAGTTCTTC. Its protein is CASSPGLAFNEQFF.

This chain joins TRBV5-1 and TRBJ2-1, with TRBD2 matching 7 bases. The germline CDR1 and CDR2 sequences are SGHRS and YFSETQ. This CDR3 is built from 15 residues. The V segment lost 1 base and the J segment 4 bases; nucleotides outside the gene matches: 5. This chain's CDR3 is CASSLIERGYNEQFF. CDR3 coding DNA: TGCGCCAGCAGCTTGATCGAGCGGGGATACAATGAGCAGTTCTTC.

This clonotype has only a few counts. The chain links TRBV7-9 to TRBJ2-2; the match to TRBD1 covers 11 bases. Trimming at V came to 5 bases and at J to 4 bases, leaving 6 bases not matched to a gene. Looked up from germline, CDR1 is SEHNR and CDR2 is FQNEAQ (reference sequence). This CDR3 is built from 16 residues. The CDR3 sequence is CASSPPGTGGTGELFF. In DNA, the CDR3 is TGTGCCAGCAGCCCCCCCGGGACAGGGGGCACCGGGGAGCTGTTTTTT. Together with reference TRBV7-9 and TRBJ2-2, the CDR3 gives the full variable domain: DTGVSQNPRHKITKRGQNVTFRCDPISEHNRLYWYRQTLGQGPEFLTYFQNEAQLEKSRLLSDRFSAERPKGSFSTLEIQRTEQGDSAMYLCASSPPGTGGTGELFFGEGSRLTVL.

This clonotype occurred many times. V is TRBV7-9 and J is TRBJ2-3; TRBD2 matches at 10 bases. CDR3 length: 14 amino acids. V lost 6 bases, J lost 6 bases, and 6 bases stayed unmatched. The germline gives CDR1 SEHNR, CDR2 FQNEAQ (reference sequence). CDR3 DNA sequence: TGTGCCAGCAGGAAGCGGGAGGGCCGCGATACGCAGTATTTT. This encodes CASRKREGRDTQYF.

The genes are TRBV3-1 and TRBJ1-6, with TRBD1 identical over 8 bases. Germline V gene data show CDR1 as LGHDT and CDR2 as YNNKEL (reference sequence). Trimming at V came to 7 bases and at J to 10 bases, leaving 9 bases not matched to a gene. The CDR3 runs 14 residues. CDR3 in DNA: TGTGCCAGCACCCTGGAGGACAGGGCCTCACCCCTCCACTTT. Residues: CASTLEDRASPLHF.

This clonotype appeared a few times. The V gene is TRBV20-1, the J gene TRBJ1-1; D gene uncertain. This CDR3 has 11 residues. Trimming pared 2 bases from V and 8 bases from J, leaving 9 bases between. Germline lookup yields CDR1 DFQATT and CDR2 SNEGSKA (reference sequence). In nucleotides, the CDR3 is TGCAGTGCTAGACCAGTCACAGAAGCTTTCTTT. Translating gives CSARPVTEAFF.

CDR3 nucleotides: TGTGCCAGCACCACGCGGTGGGGACCGCACACAGATACGCAGTATTTT. Translated: CASTTRWGPHTDTQYF. The chain combines TRBV12-3 or TRBV12-4 with TRBJ2-3; TRBD1 or TRBD2 may be the D gene (5 bases each). The CDR3 has 16 amino acids. Trimming cost V 7 bases and J 2 bases, with 19 bases left between them.

The V call is TRBV3-1, the J call TRBJ2-1; 8 bases are a match to TRBD2. Germline V lookup: CDR1 LGHDT, CDR2 YNNKEL (reference sequence). V lost 0 bases to trimming and J lost 3 bases; unmatched junction nucleotides: 7. This CDR3 spans 17 amino acids. CDR3 coding DNA: TGTGCCAGCAGCCAAGACCACACTAGCGGAGTCTACAATGAGCAGTTCTTC. Translating gives CASSQDHTSGVYNEQFF.

This clonotype has more than one count but fewer than ten. The CDR3 nucleotides are TGTGCCAGCAGCTTAAACCCCCCTTGGGGTAGGGATAACACTGAAGCTTTCTTT. This codes for CASSLNPPWGRDNTEAFF. V is TRBV7-3 and J is TRBJ1-1; D is unresolved. The length of the CDR3 is 18 residues. Germline CDR1 is SGHTA and CDR2 is FQGTGA. The V end was cut by 1 base, the J end by 2 bases, with 20 bases between. Combining the CDR3 with reference TRBV7-3 and TRBJ1-1 gives the whole variable domain GAGVSQTPSNKVTEKGKYVELRCDPISGHTALYWYRQSLGQGPEFLIYFQGTGAADDSGLPNDRFFAVRPEGSVSTLKIQRTERGDSAVYLCASSLNPPWGRDNTEAFFGQGTRLTVV.

This clonotype has a handful of counts. The rearrangement joins TRBV12-3 or TRBV12-4 to TRBJ1-1; D is unresolved. The V and J ends lost 4 bases and 7 bases respectively, with 10 bases between them. This CDR3 spans 12 amino acids. CDR3 sequence (DNA): TGTGCCAGCAGTTCCCAACGGGGTGAAGCTTTCTTT. Translation gives CASSSQRGEAFF.

This clonotype was seen more than once but under ten times. The chain combines TRBV28 with TRBJ2-3, with D possibly being TRBD2 (6 bases). Germline loops: CDR1 MDHEN, CDR2 SYDVKM. The V end lost 4 bases, the J end lost 2 bases, and 13 bases lay between the germline ends. This CDR3 is 15 amino acids long. The CDR3 sequence is CASSSRLGYTDTQYF. The CDR3, as DNA: TGTGCCAGCAGTTCCCGACTAGGATACACAGATACGCAGTATTTT.

This clonotype was detected a few times. The genes are TRBV7-2 and TRBJ2-1; D may be TRBD1 (5 bases). The germline V gene has CDR1 SGHTA and CDR2 FQGNSA. The ends were cut back, 1 base at V and 11 bases at J, with 15 bases in the middle. The CDR3 is made up of 14 amino acids. CDR3 sequence: CASSLGGLTAKQFF. The CDR3 DNA reads TGTGCCAGCAGCTTAGGGGGCCTTACAGCTAAGCAGTTCTTC.

This clonotype was observed a few times. CDR3 nucleotide sequence: TGTGCCATCACCGCAGGGTTGAACACTGAAGCTTTCTTT. Amino acid sequence: CAITAGLNTEAFF. The rearrangement links TRBV10-3 to TRBJ1-1; tentatively, D is TRBD1 (5 bases). The germline gives CDR1 ENHRY, CDR2 SYGVKD. V lost 7 bases to trimming and J lost 0 bases, with 9 bases between them. This CDR3 region has 13 residues.

This chain uses TRBV29-1 with TRBJ2-3; perhaps TRBD1 as D (5 bases). The CDR3 runs to 13 residues. Germline V gene data show CDR1 as SQVTM and CDR2 as ANQGSEA. V shed 4 bases and J shed 4 bases, with 12 bases lying between them. CDR3 protein: CSVAAPGPDTQYF. CDR3 sequence (DNA): TGCAGCGTTGCCGCCCCAGGGCCAGATACGCAGTATTTT.

In this sample, this clonotype turned up many times. This chain joins TRBV24-1 and TRBJ2-2; TRBD2 agrees at 13 bases. There are 16 residues in the CDR3. Germline-derived CDR1 and CDR2 are KGHDR and SFDVKD. Germline trimming cut 7 bases from V and 4 bases from J; bases unmatched to any gene: 5. In DNA, the CDR3 is TGTGCCACCAGCGGACTAGCGGGAGCCAGCACCGGGGAGCTGTTTTTT. It encodes CATSGLAGASTGELFF.

The chain couples TRBV2 to TRBJ2-3; D unresolved. The V and J ends lost 7 bases and 3 bases respectively, with 17 bases between them. The germline V gene has CDR1 SNHLY and CDR2 FYNNEI. This CDR3 has 15 amino acids. CDR3 bases: TGTGCCAGCATCTATCCCCAGTCTCGGACAGATACGCAGTATTTT. Translating gives CASIYPQSRTDTQYF.

This clonotype appeared many times. The V gene is TRBV6-1, the J gene TRBJ2-4, with D perhaps matching TRBD1 or TRBD2 (7 bases each). V was shortened by 6 bases and J by 9 bases, with 18 bases between the two germline ends. Germline lookup yields CDR1 MNHNS and CDR2 SASEGT. The CDR3 loop spans 14 amino acids. The CDR3 DNA reads as TGTGCCAGCAGCCAGGGACTATCAGGGGGCATTCAGTACTTC. It encodes CASSQGLSGGIQYF.

The chain is built from TRBV10-2 and TRBJ2-7, with TRBD1 matching over 8 bases. CDR3 length equals 14 residues. Germline V gives CDR1 WSHSY, CDR2 SAAADI. V trimming: 4 bases; J trimming: 6 bases; junction bases outside the gene matches: 8. CDR3 sequence: CASSGGQGNLEQYF. In DNA form, the CDR3 reads TGCGCCAGCAGTGGTGGACAGGGAAATCTCGAGCAGTACTTC.

This clonotype was seen at least ten times. The chain couples TRBV12-3 or TRBV12-4 to TRBJ2-7; tentative D call: TRBD2 (5 bases). The CDR3 has 14 amino acids. V was shortened by 7 bases and J by 0 bases, with 13 bases between the two germline ends. CDR3 in amino acids: CASTYTGISYEQYF. The CDR3 DNA follows: TGTGCCAGCACTTATACCGGGATCTCCTACGAGCAGTACTTC.

Ten or more counts support this clonotype. The rearrangement joins TRBV2 to TRBJ2-3, with D perhaps TRBD1 (5 bases). V gave up 3 bases and J gave up 2 bases, with 12 bases separating them. This CDR3 contains 15 residues. CDR1 is SNHLY, CDR2 FYNNEI, per germline. The CDR3 sequence: CASSDQGTITDTQYF. The DNA of the CDR3 is TGTGCCAGCAGTGACCAGGGCACTATCACAGATACGCAGTATTTT.

The V call is TRBV5-1, the J call TRBJ1-1; tentative D call: TRBD1 (5 bases). The CDR3 covers 14 residues. V dropped 1 base and J dropped 7 bases, with 14 bases sitting between them. Germline-derived CDR1 and CDR2 are SGHRS and YFSETQ. As DNA, the CDR3 is TGCGCCAGCAGCTTGACGGGGGGTGATGGTGAAGCTTTCTTT. Amino acids: CASSLTGGDGEAFF. The full variable domain, rest sourced from reference TRBV5-1 and TRBJ1-1, is KAGVTQTPRYLIKTRGQQVTLSCSPISGHRSVSWYQQTPGQGLQFLFEYFSETQRNKGNFPGRFSGRQFSNSRSEMNVSTLELGDSALYLCASSLTGGDGEAFFGQGTRLTVV.

The chain recombines TRBV12-3 or TRBV12-4 with TRBJ2-1; perhaps TRBD2 as D (5 bases). The CDR3 sequence is 13 residues long. Trimming stripped 3 bases from V and 13 bases from J, with 16 bases between. This CDR3 reads CASSFEGRMGQFF. As DNA, the CDR3 is TGTGCCAGCAGTTTTGAGGGCCGAATGGGACAGTTCTTC.

In nucleotides, the CDR3 is TGCAGTGCTAGCAGGGATGTGGCCACAGATACGCAGTATTTT. Protein: CSASRDVATDTQYF. This chain uses TRBV20-1 with TRBJ2-3; tentative D call: TRBD1 (5 bases). Trimming left V 3 bases short and J 2 bases short, with 12 bases between. This CDR3 is built from 14 residues. Germline values: CDR1 DFQATT, CDR2 SNEGSKA (reference sequence).

The rearrangement joins TRBV12-3 or TRBV12-4 to TRBJ1-1; a weak D match, TRBD1 (5 bases). The V gene lost 3 bases and the J gene lost 3 bases, with 8 bases spanning the gap. This CDR3 region has 13 residues. The CDR3 here is CASSFAGYTEAFF. Here the CDR3 DNA reads TGTGCCAGCAGTTTCGCAGGGTACACTGAAGCTTTCTTT.

V gene TRBV7-8 combines with J gene TRBJ2-1; 11 bases match TRBD2. The CDR3 loop spans 15 amino acids. Germline V gives CDR1 SGHVS, CDR2 FQNEAQ. Trimming at V came to 5 bases and at J to 6 bases, leaving 6 bases not matched to a gene. In DNA form, the CDR3 reads TGTGCCAGCAGCCATACTAGCGGGAGCGGCAATGAGCAGTTCTTC. It encodes CASSHTSGSGNEQFF.

The chain joins TRBV19 to TRBJ2-2; possibly TRBD2 for D (5 bases). Germline CDR1 is LNHDA and CDR2 is SQIVND (reference sequence). The V end was cut by 3 bases, the J end by 4 bases, with 12 bases between. This CDR3 region has 15 residues. The CDR3 loop reads CASSILASSTGELFF. For the CDR3, the DNA is TGTGCCAGTAGTATTTTGGCTAGCTCCACCGGGGAGCTGTTTTTT.

The chain uses TRBV5-1 and TRBJ2-7, with a weak D call TRBD2 (5 bases). The V end was cut by 5 bases, the J end by 5 bases, with 14 bases between. Germline lookup yields CDR1 SGHRS and CDR2 YFSETQ. The CDR3 totals 13 residues. The CDR3 reads CASRSVTGNEQYF. The DNA of the CDR3 is TGCGCCAGCAGGTCAGTCACGGGAAACGAGCAGTACTTC.